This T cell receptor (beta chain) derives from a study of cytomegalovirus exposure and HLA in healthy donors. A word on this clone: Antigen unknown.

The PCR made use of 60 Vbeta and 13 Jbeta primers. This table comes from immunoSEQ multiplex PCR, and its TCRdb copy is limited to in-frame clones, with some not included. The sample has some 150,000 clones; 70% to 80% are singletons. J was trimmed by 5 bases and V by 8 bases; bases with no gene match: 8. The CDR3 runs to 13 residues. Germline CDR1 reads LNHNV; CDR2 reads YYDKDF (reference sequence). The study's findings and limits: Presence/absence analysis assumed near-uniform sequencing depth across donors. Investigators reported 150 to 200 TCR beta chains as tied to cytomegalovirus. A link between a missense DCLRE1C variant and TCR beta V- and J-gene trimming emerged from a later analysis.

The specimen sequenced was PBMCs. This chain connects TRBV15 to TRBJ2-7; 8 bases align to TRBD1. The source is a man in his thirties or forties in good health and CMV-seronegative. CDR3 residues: CATSGQGWNEQYF. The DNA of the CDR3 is TGTGCCACCTCTGGACAGGGATGGAACGAGCAGTACTTC.